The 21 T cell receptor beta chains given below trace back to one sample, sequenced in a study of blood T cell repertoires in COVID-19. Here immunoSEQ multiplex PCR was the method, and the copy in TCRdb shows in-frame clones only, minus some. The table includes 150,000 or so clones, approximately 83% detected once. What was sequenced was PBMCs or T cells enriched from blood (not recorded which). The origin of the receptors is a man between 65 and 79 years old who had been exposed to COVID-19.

CDR3 sequence: CASGEGNPYNEQFF. In DNA form, the CDR3 reads TGTGCCAGCGGAGAGGGTAACCCCTACAATGAGCAGTTCTTC. The chain uses TRBV9 and TRBJ2-1, with D possibly TRBD2 on 5 matching bases. Germline CDR1 and CDR2: SGDLS and YYNGEE. V shed 7 bases and J shed 2 bases, with 13 bases lying between them. The CDR3 sequence is 14 residues long. The complete variable domain, with remaining parts taken from reference TRBV9 and TRBJ2-1, reads DSGVTQTPKHLITATGQRVTLRCSPRSGDLSVYWYQQSLDQGLQFLIQYYNGEERAKGNILERFSAQQFPDLHSELNLSSLELGDSALYFCASGEGNPYNEQFFGPGTRLTVL.

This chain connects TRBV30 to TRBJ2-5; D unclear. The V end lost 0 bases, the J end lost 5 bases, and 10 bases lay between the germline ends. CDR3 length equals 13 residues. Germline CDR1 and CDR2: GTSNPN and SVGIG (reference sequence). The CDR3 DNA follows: TGTGCCTGGAGTGTACGGTTCGGGGAGACCCAGTACTTC. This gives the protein CAWSVRFGETQYF.

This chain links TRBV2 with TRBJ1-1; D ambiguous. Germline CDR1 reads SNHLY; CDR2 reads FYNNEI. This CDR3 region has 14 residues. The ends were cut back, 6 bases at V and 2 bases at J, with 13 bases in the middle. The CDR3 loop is CASRPRIANTEAFF. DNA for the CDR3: TGTGCCAGCAGACCCAGAATTGCCAACACTGAAGCTTTCTTT.

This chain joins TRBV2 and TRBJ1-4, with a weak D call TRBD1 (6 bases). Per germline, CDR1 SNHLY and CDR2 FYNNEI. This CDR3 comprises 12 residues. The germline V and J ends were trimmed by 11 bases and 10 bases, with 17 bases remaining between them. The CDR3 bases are TGTGCCGGACGTGCGGGGGCGGGAAAACTGTTTTTT. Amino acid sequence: CAGRAGAGKLFF.

CDR3 region: CASSQQGFPTEAFF. The CDR3, as DNA: TGTGCCAGCAGTCAACAGGGATTTCCCACTGAAGCTTTCTTT. This rearrangement joins TRBV6-5 to TRBJ1-1, with a tentative D call TRBD1 (6 bases). Trimming stripped 5 bases from V and 4 bases from J, with 14 bases between. The CDR3 sequence is 14 residues long. Per the germline V gene, CDR1 is MNHEY and CDR2 is SVGAGI.

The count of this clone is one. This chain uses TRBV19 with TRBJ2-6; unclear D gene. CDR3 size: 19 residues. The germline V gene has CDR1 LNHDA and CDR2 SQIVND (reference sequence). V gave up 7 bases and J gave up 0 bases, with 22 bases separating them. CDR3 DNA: TGTGCCAGTACACTGAGCCCCACCTTGGAGAGCTCTGGGGCCAACGTCCTGACTTTC. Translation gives CASTLSPTLESSGANVLTF.

CDR3 nucleotide sequence: TGCGCCAGCAGTCATGGGGCATATTATAGCAATCAGCCCCAGCATTTT. Translated: CASSHGAYYSNQPQHF. The V and J genes are TRBV23-1 and TRBJ1-5; tentatively, D is TRBD1 (5 bases). TRBV23-1 carries the ORF label, with uncertain function. This CDR3 contains 16 residues. V dropped 3 bases and J dropped 0 bases, with 12 bases sitting between them.

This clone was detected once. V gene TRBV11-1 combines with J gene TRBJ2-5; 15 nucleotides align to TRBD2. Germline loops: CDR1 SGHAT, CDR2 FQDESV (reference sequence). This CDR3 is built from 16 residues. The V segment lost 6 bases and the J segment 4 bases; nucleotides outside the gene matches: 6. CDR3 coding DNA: TGTGCCAGCAGGTCCGGGACTAGCGGGGGGCGAGAGACCCAGTACTTC. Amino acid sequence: CASRSGTSGGRETQYF.

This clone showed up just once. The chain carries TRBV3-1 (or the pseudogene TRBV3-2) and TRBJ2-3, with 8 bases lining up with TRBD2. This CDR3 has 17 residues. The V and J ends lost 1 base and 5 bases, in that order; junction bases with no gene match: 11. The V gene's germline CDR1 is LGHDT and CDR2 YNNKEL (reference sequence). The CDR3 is CASSQAPGAGAGDTQYF. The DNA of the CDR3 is TGTGCCAGCAGCCAAGCCCCCGGAGCGGGAGCGGGAGATACGCAGTATTTT.

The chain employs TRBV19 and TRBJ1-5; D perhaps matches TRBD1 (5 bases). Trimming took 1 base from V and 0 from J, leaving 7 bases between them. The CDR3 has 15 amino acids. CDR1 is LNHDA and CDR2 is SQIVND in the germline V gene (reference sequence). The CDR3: CASSIVQASNQPQHF. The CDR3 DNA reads TGTGCCAGTAGTATAGTACAGGCTAGCAATCAGCCCCAGCATTTT.

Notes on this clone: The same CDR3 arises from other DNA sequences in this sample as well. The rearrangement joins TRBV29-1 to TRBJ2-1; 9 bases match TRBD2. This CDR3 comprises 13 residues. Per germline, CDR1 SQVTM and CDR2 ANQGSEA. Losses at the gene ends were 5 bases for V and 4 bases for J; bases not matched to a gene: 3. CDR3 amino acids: CSVPTSGYNEQFF. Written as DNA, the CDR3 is TGCAGCGTTCCGACTAGCGGATACAATGAGCAGTTCTTC.

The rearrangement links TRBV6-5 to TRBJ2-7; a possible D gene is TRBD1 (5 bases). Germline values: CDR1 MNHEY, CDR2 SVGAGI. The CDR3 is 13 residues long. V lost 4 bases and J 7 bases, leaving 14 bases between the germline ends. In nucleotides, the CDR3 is TGTGCCAGCAGTTCGCAAAGGGGAACAGAGCAGTACTTC. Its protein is CASSSQRGTEQYF.

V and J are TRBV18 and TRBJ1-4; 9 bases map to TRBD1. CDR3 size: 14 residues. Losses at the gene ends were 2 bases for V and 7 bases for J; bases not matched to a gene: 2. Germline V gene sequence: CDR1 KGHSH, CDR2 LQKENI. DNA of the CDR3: TGTGCCAGCTCACCAGGACAGGGGAGTGAAAAACTGTTTTTT. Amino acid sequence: CASSPGQGSEKLFF.

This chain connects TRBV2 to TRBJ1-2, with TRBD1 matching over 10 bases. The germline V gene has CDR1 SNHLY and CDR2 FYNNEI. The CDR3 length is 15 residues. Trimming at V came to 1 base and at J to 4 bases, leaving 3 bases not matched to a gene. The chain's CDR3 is CASSEGTGGGYGYTF. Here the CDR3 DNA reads TGTGCCAGCAGTGAAGGGACAGGGGGTGGCTATGGCTACACCTTC. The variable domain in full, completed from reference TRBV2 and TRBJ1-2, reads EPEVTQTPSHQVTQMGQEVILRCVPISNHLYFYWYRQILGQKVEFLVSFYNNEISEKSEIFDDQFSVERPDGSNFTLKIRSTKLEDSAMYFCASSEGTGGGYGYTFGSGTRLTVV.

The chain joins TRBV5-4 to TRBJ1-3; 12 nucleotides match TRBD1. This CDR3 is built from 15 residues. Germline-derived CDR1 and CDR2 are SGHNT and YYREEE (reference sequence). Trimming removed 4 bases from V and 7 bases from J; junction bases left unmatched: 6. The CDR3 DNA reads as TGTGCCAGCAGCATCCCGGGACAGGGGGCCAACACCATATATTTT. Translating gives CASSIPGQGANTIYF.

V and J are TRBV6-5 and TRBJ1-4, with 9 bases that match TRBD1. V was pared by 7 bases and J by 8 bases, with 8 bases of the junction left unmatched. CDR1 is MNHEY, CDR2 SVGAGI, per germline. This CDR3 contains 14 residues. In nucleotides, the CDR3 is TGTGCCAGCACCCGACAGGGGGTGGGCGAAAAACTGTTTTTT. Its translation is CASTRQGVGEKLFF.

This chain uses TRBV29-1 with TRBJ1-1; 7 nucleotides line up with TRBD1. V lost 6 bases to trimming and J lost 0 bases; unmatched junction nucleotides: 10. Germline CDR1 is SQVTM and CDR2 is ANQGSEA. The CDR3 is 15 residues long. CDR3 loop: CSVLLMGQMNTEAFF. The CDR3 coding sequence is TGCAGCGTCCTATTAATGGGACAGATGAACACTGAAGCTTTCTTT.

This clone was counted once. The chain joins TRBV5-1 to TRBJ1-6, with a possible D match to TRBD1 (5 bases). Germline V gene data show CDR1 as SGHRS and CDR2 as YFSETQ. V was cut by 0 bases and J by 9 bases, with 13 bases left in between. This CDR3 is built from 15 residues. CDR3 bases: TGCGCCAGCAGCTTGGATCTAGGGGAGGGTTCACCCCTCCACTTT. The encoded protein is CASSLDLGEGSPLHF.

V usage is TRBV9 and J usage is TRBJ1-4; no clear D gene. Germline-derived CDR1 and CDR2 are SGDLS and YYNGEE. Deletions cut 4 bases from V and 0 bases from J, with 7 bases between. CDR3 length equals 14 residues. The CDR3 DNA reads TGTGCCAGCAGCCCGAGGGCAACTAATGAAAAACTGTTTTTT. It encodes CASSPRATNEKLFF.

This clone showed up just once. The CDR3 loop is CASTRDQGAPKTQYF. The CDR3 coding sequence is TGTGCCAGCACCCGGGACCAGGGGGCGCCGAAGACCCAGTACTTC. V usage is TRBV6-5 and J usage is TRBJ2-5, with TRBD1 identical over 8 bases. This CDR3 spans 15 amino acids. Germline V gene sequence: CDR1 MNHEY, CDR2 SVGAGI. Trimming at V came to 7 bases and at J to 6 bases, leaving 13 bases not matched to a gene.

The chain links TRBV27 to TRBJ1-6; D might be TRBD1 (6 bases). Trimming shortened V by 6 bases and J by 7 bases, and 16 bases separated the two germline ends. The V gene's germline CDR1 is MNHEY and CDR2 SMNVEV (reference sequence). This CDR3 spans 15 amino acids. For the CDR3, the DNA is TGTGCCAGCAGGCTCTTGGGGGCCAGGAATTCACCCCTCCACTTT. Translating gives CASRLLGARNSPLHF.